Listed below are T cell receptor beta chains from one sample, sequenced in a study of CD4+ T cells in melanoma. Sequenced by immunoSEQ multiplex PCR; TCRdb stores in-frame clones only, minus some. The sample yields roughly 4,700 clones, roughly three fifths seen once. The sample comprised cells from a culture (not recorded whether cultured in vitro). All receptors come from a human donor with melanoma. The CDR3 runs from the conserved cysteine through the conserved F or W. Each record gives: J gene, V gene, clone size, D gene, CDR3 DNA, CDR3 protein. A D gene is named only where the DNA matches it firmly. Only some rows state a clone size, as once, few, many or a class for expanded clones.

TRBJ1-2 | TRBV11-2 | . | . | TGTGCCAGCAGCTCTTCGACGGTTTATGGCTACACCTTC | CASSSSTVYGYTF
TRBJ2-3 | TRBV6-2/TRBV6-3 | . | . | TGTGCCAGCAGTTACGTCCTCACAGATACGCAGTATTTT | CASSYVLTDTQYF
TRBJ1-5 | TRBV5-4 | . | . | TGTGCCAGCAGCTTGGCCAATAGCAATCAGCCCCAGCATTTT | CASSLANSNQPQHF
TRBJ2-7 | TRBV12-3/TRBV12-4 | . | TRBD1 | TGTGCCAGCAGTAGGACAGGGTCCTACGAGCAGTACTTC | CASSRTGSYEQYF
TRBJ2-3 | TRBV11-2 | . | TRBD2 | TGTGCCAGCAGCCCTCTCACTAGCGGACCCACAGATACGCAGTATTTT | CASSPLTSGPTDTQYF
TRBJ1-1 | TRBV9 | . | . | TGTGCCAGCAGCGTAGCGACGATGAACACTGAAGCTTTCTTT | CASSVATMNTEAFF
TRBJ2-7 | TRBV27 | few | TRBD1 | TGTGCCAGCAGTTTTAGTAGGGACAGTGTTCCCTACGAGCAGTACTTC | CASSFSRDSVPYEQYF
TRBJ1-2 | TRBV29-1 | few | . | TGCAGCGCCGCAGGAACTTTCTATGGCTACACCTTC | CSAAGTFYGYTF
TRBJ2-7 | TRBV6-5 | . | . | TGTGCCAGCAGCCGGGGGTACAGGGGAGCCTACGAGCAGTACTTC | CASSRGYRGAYEQYF
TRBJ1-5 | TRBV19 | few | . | TGTGCCAGTAGCCCGGGCCCTCTAAACGAGCCCCAGCATTTT | CASSPGPLNEPQHF
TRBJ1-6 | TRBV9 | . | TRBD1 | TGTGCCAGCAGCGGGCGACAGGGCCTCAATTCACCCCTCCACTTT | CASSGRQGLNSPLHF
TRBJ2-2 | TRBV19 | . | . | TGTGCCAGTAGTGATGGGCAGGGGAGCCGGGAGCTGTTTTTT | CASSDGQGSRELFF
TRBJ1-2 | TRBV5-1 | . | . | TGCGCCAGCAGCCTCCATACAGGGAACTATGGCTACACCTTC | CASSLHTGNYGYTF
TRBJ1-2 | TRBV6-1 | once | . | TGTGCCAGCAGTGATAGTTGGACAGCCCTTGGCTACACCTTC | CASSDSWTALGYTF
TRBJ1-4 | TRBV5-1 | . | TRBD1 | TGCGCCAGCAGCTGGACAGGTCCTAATGAAAAACTGTTTTTT | CASSWTGPNEKLFF
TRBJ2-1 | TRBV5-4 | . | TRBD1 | TGTGCCAGCAGCCAGGGACAGACTGAGCAGTTCTTC | CASSQGQTEQFF
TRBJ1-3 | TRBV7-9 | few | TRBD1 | TGTGCCAGCAGCCCAAACCGGGACAGATACTCTGGAAACACCATATATTTT | CASSPNRDRYSGNTIYF
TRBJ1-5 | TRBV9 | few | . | TGTGCCAGCAGCCCCCCGTCCCCAGACAAGATAAGTCAGCCCCAGCATTTT | CASSPPSPDKISQPQHF
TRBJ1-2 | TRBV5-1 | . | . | TGCGCCAGCAGCTTGGGTTACTTCGGACAGCAGGATGGCTACACCTTC | CASSLGYFGQQDGYTF
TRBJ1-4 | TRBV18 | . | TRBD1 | TGTGCCAGCGCGGTCCAGGGGGCGCTCGAAAAACTGTTTTTT | CASAVQGALEKLFF
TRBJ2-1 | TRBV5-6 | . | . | TGTGCCAGCAGCTTAAGGAGACTGGCTAGTAACAATGAGCAGTTCTTC | CASSLRRLASNNEQFF
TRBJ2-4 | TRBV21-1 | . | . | TGTGCCAGCAGCAAAGGTTACCAGGCGGCCAAAAACATTCAGTACTTC | CASSKGYQAAKNIQYF
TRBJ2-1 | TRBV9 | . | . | TGTGCCAGCAGCGAGCCTAGGGCGGGGAGCTCCTACAATGAGCAGTTCTTC | CASSEPRAGSSYNEQFF
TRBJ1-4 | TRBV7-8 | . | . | TGTGCCAGCAGCATCAGGGGTCCAAATGAAAAACTGTTTTTT | CASSIRGPNEKLFF
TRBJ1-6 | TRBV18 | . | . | TGTGCCAGCTCACCGGATAATTCACCCCTCCACTTT | CASSPDNSPLHF
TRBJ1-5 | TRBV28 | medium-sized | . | TGTGCCAGCAGTGGCATTTATAGCAATCAGCCCCAGCATTTT | CASSGIYSNQPQHF
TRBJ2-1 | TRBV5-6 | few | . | TGTGCCAGCAGCTTGGCCGGGGCGAGTAGGGAGCAGTTCTTC | CASSLAGASREQFF
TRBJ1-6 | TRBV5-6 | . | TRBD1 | TGTGCCAGCAGCCTAACGGACAGGCCAAATTCACCCCTCCACTTT | CASSLTDRPNSPLHF
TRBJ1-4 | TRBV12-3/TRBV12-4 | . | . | TGTGCCAGCAGTTTAGGGGCTGAAAAACTGTTTTTT | CASSLGAEKLFF
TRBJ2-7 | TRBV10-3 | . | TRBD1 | TGTGCCATCAGTGAACCGGGACAGGGCCCTCTCGAGCAGTACTTC | CAISEPGQGPLEQYF
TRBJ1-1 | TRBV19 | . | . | TGTGCCAGTAGTCTCAGGACACGCGGATATGTGATGAACACTGAAGCTTTCTTT | CASSLRTRGYVMNTEAFF
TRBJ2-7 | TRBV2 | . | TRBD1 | TGTGCCAGCAGTGTTGGGCCGGGACAGGGGGCCTACGAGCAGTACTTC | CASSVGPGQGAYEQYF
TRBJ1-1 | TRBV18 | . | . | TGTGCCAGCTTTCACGGACAGAACACTGAAGCTTTCTTT | CASFHGQNTEAFF
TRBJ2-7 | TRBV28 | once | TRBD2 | TGTGCCAGCAGCTCCCGCTGGGACACTAGCGGGACCTACGAGCAGTACTTC | CASSSRWDTSGTYEQYF
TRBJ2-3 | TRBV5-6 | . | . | TGTGCCAGCAGCCACCCCGGGTGGGAAGGCACAGATACGCAGTATTTT | CASSHPGWEGTDTQYF
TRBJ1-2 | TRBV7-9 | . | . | TGTGCCAGCAGCTTAGGTTCCGCTAACTATGGCTACACCTTC | CASSLGSANYGYTF
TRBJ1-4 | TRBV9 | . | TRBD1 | TGTGCCAGCAGCGTAGGACAGGGCGGTGAAAAACTGTTTTTT | CASSVGQGGEKLFF
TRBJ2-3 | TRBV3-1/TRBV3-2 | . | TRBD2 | TGTGCCAGCAGCCAAGATTGGGGACTAGCGGGGGGGCATGATACGCAGTATTTT | CASSQDWGLAGGHDTQYF
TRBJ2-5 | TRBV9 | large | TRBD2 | TGTGCCAGCAGCGTCGGCTCTGCGGGGGTCACGGCGACCCAGTACTTC | CASSVGSAGVTATQYF
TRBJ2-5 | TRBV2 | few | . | TGTGCCAGCTATCGCTTCGGAGAGACCCAGTACTTC | CASYRFGETQYF
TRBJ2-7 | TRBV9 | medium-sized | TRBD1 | TGTGCCAGCAGCTTATGGGGACAGGGCGTCAACGAGCAGTACTTC | CASSLWGQGVNEQYF
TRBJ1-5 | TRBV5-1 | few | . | TGCGCCAGCAGCTTGGCCGGGAGTAGCAATCAGCCCCAGCATTTT | CASSLAGSSNQPQHF
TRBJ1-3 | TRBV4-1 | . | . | TGCGCCAGCAGCCAAGATGGCGAGGTAAACACCATATATTTT | CASSQDGEVNTIYF
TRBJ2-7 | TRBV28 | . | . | TGTGCCAGCAGAAGCGCGGGGTCGCCTTACGAGCAGTACTTC | CASRSAGSPYEQYF
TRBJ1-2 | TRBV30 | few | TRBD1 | TGTGCCTGGAGGGGACAGAGCTTCTATGGCTACACCTTC | CAWRGQSFYGYTF
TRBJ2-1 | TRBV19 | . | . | TGTGCCAGTAGTATTGGCAGTCACAATGAGCAGTTCTTC | CASSIGSHNEQFF
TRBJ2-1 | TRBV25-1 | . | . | TGTGCCAGCAGAAAGGAGGTCGGGGGCAATGAGCAGTTCTTC | CASRKEVGGNEQFF
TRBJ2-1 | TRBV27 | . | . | TGTGCCAGCAGTTTATTGGGGCCCTACAATGAGCAGTTCTTC | CASSLLGPYNEQFF
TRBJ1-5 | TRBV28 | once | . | TGTGCCAGCAGTTTACCGGACGGTGGCGGGAATCAGCCCCAGCATTTT | CASSLPDGGGNQPQHF
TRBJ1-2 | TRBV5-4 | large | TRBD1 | TGTGCCAGCAGTCAGGCGGGACAGGGAGCTAACTATGGCTACACCTTC | CASSQAGQGANYGYTF
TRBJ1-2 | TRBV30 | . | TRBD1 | TGTGCCTGGAATGAGGGACAGTCAGGTGGCTACACCTTC | CAWNEGQSGGYTF
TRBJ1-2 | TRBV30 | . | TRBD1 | TGTGCCTGGACTGGACAGGGGGATAGGTATGGCTACACCTTC | CAWTGQGDRYGYTF
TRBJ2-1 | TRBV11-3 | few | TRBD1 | TGTGCCAGCAGCTTAGGGACAGGGGGCGATGAGCAGTTCTTC | CASSLGTGGDEQFF